The subject of this entry is one TCR beta chain. Its antigen is unknown. V dropped 4 bases and J dropped 0; count of bases not matched to a gene: 6. Germline V CDR1 and CDR2: SGHRS, YFSETQ. CDR3 length equals 16 residues. These data originate in a study of graft-versus-host responses after intestinal transplantation. Study summary: Transplantation in recipients was multivisceral, liver-intestinal, or isolated intestinal. All of the recipients had induction that used anti-thymocyte globulin, then tacrolimus and steroids for around 3 years. Study-wide results and caveats: GvH clones detected in recipient marrow included some appearing first in ileum or blood.

Using immunoSEQ multiplex PCR, the repertoire was profiled, and TCRdb retains in-frame clones only, with some absent. The sample yields about 36,000 clones, approximately 93% seen once. This clonotype was sampled from a human donor who was the organ donor for an intestinal transplant. V gene TRBV5-1 combines with J gene TRBJ2-3, with 9 bases matching TRBD2. The source was unstimulated CD4+ T cells sorted from spleen or lymph node cells, collected before transplant. CDR3 protein: CASSVGTSPSTDTQYF. CDR3 DNA: TGCGCCAGCAGCGTGGGGACTAGCCCTAGCACAGATACGCAGTATTTT.